This entry lists 16 T cell receptor beta chains sequenced from one sample in a study of Ad26.COV2.S vaccination and SARS-CoV-2 variants. The treatment: around 19 received Ad26.COV2.S at low or high dose, single or two shots; 5 received placebo; per-sample allocation not given. It was on day 63 after the first vaccine or placebo injection that samples were taken. Data came from immunoSEQ multiplex PCR; TCRdb stores just in-frame clones and leaves some out. The repertoire holds 200,000 to 300,000 clones, roughly 89% seen once, with 2.5% to 3.5% in the top ten. Sequencing was performed on peripheral blood, taken in a trial of Ad26.COV2.S vaccine versus placebo. Receptors originate from a person between 18 and 59 years old who received the Ad26.COV2.S COVID-19 vaccine or a placebo.

The chain employs TRBV6-2 or TRBV6-3 and TRBJ2-7, with 8 bases aligning to TRBD1. The CDR3 spans 15 residues. Losses at the gene ends were 2 bases for V and 4 bases for J; bases not matched to a gene: 7. CDR1 is MNHEY, CDR2 SVGEGT, per germline. The DNA for the CDR3 is TGTGCCAGCAGTTACCAAAGGACAGGGCGGTACGAGCAGTACGTC. Translated, it gives CASSYQRTGRYEQYV.

V gene TRBV3-1 (or the pseudogene TRBV3-2) combines with J gene TRBJ2-7; 10 positions match TRBD2. There are 14 residues in the CDR3. CDR1 is LGHDT, CDR2 YNNKEL, per germline (reference sequence). J lost 7 bases, V lost 4 bases, and 7 bases had no gene match. The CDR3 sequence is CASSLAGGGKEQYF. CDR3 nucleotides: TGTGCCAGCAGCCTAGCGGGGGGAGGGAAGGAGCAGTACTTC.

The chain has TRBV11-2 and TRBJ2-1; D is unclear. V was clipped by 4 bases and J by 1 base, with 11 bases between them. CDR3 length equals 15 residues. CDR1 and CDR2 (germline): SGHAT, FQNNGV. CDR3 amino acids: CASSSLYGSYNEQFF. CDR3 sequence (DNA): TGTGCCAGCAGCTCTTTGTACGGATCCTACAATGAGCAGTTCTTC.

This rearrangement joins TRBV12-3 or TRBV12-4 to TRBJ1-2, with D unresolved. V was cut by 2 bases and J by 9 bases, with 13 bases left in between. The CDR3 length is 13 residues. In nucleotides, the CDR3 is TGTGCCAGCAGTTTACAGCGGACTATGCGCTACACCTTC. Amino acid sequence: CASSLQRTMRYTF.

This clone has a handful of counts. The genes are TRBV3-1 (or the pseudogene TRBV3-2) and TRBJ1-1; TRBD1 agrees at 8 bases. V shed 4 bases, J shed 4 bases, and the junction held 2 bases outside the gene matches. CDR1 is LGHDT, CDR2 YNNKEL, per germline (reference sequence). This CDR3 spans 13 amino acids. In nucleotides, the CDR3 is TGTGCCAGCAGCCCCCAGGGGGCCACTGAAGCTTTCTTT. Translation gives CASSPQGATEAFF.

The rearrangement joins TRBV6-6 to TRBJ2-3; 8 nucleotides line up with TRBD2. The CDR3 loop spans 12 amino acids. Unmatched junction bases numbered 1, after V lost 8 bases and J lost 3 bases. The germline gives CDR1 MNHNY, CDR2 SVGAGI (reference sequence). CDR3 loop: CASGGGTDTQYF. CDR3 nucleotide sequence: TGTGCCAGCGGCGGGGGGACAGATACGCAGTATTTT.

V gene TRBV3-1 (or the pseudogene TRBV3-2) combines with J gene TRBJ2-3; tentative D call: TRBD2 (6 bases). From germline, CDR1 is LGHDT and CDR2 YNNKEL (reference sequence). The ends were cut back, 1 base at V and 4 bases at J, with 15 bases in the middle. CDR3 size: 16 residues. The CDR3 is CASSQARRERADTQYF. CDR3 coding DNA: TGTGCCAGCAGCCAAGCTCGGCGGGAAAGAGCAGATACGCAGTATTTT.

This rearrangement joins TRBV10-3 to TRBJ2-6, with D perhaps matching TRBD1 (5 bases). The CDR3 has 17 amino acids. V was trimmed by 4 bases and J by 2 bases, leaving 15 bases between them. The V gene's germline CDR1 is ENHRY and CDR2 SYGVKD. This CDR3 reads CAISGGRSSPGANVLTF. The CDR3 region has the DNA TGTGCCATCAGTGGGGGCAGATCCTCCCCTGGGGCCAACGTCCTGACTTTC.

Details on this clone: The sample holds other DNA sequences that translate to the same CDR3. The chain combines TRBV7-8 with TRBJ2-5; D remains ambiguous. The germline V gene has CDR1 SGHVS and CDR2 FQNEAQ. CDR3 length: 12 amino acids. V was shortened by 1 base and J by 4 bases, with 4 bases between the two germline ends. The CDR3: CASSLVGETQYF. The DNA for the CDR3 is TGTGCCAGCAGCTTAGTGGGAGAGACCCAGTACTTC.

The chain uses TRBV14 and TRBJ2-7; D is unresolved. V dropped 0 bases and J dropped 3 bases, with 12 bases sitting between them. The CDR3 is 15 amino acids. CDR1 and CDR2 (germline): SGHDN, FVKESK. The CDR3 sequence is CASSQDSVQYYEQYV. In DNA form, the CDR3 reads TGTGCCAGCAGCCAAGATAGTGTCCAGTACTACGAGCAGTACGTC.

This rearrangement joins TRBV11-3 to TRBJ2-1, with 8 bases matching TRBD2. Germline V gene lookup returns CDR1 SGHNT and CDR2 YENEEA. The CDR3 spans 18 residues. Trimming took 2 bases from V and 5 from J; bases not matched to a gene: 14. CDR3 residues: CASSLRTKAGGRDNEQFF. The CDR3 DNA is TGTGCCAGCAGCTTAAGGACCAAGGCGGGAGGAAGGGACAATGAGCAGTTCTTC.

This clone has only one observation. This sequence joins TRBV25-1 and TRBJ1-2; 11 nucleotides line up with TRBD1. V dropped 8 bases and J dropped 7; count of bases not matched to a gene: 6. The CDR3 has 13 residues. The germline gives CDR1 MGHDK, CDR2 SYGVNS. CDR3 nucleotide sequence: TGTGCCAGCCTAAGGACAGGGGGCTCTGGCTACACCTTC. Protein: CASLRTGGSGYTF.

The chain is built from TRBV6-1 and TRBJ1-2, with unresolved D. The CDR3 consists of 11 residues. Germline V lookup: CDR1 MNHNS, CDR2 SASEGT. V lost 0 bases, J lost 8 bases, and 4 bases lay in between. The CDR3 region has the DNA TGTGCCAGCAGTGAAGCGCGGGGCTACACCTTC. Protein sequence: CASSEARGYTF.

The chain couples TRBV7-9 to TRBJ2-7; 7 bases agree with TRBD1. The trim removed 1 base at V and 3 bases at J, leaving 3 bases unmatched. Per germline, CDR1 SEHNR and CDR2 FQNEAQ (reference sequence). The CDR3 extends over 14 amino acids. CDR3 amino acids: CASSLGGTDYEQYF. CDR3 nucleotides: TGTGCCAGCAGCTTAGGAGGGACAGACTACGAGCAGTACTTC.

This clone was picked up one time. V and J are TRBV18 and TRBJ2-3; D gene ambiguous. Germline V lookup: CDR1 KGHSH, CDR2 LQKENI. The CDR3 contains 14 residues. V dropped 2 bases and J dropped 0 bases, with 6 bases sitting between them. The CDR3 protein is CASSPETSTDTQYF. The CDR3 DNA reads TGTGCCAGCTCACCAGAGACTAGCACAGATACGCAGTATTTT.

The rearrangement links TRBV4-1 to TRBJ1-1, with 8 bases matching TRBD1. Trimming removed 4 bases from V and 7 bases from J; junction bases left unmatched: 2. The CDR3 contains 12 residues. The germline V gene has CDR1 MGHRA and CDR2 YSYEKL. CDR3 sequence reads: CASSLGQGEAFF. The CDR3, as DNA: TGCGCCAGCAGCCTTGGACAGGGTGAAGCTTTCTTT.